The clone carrying this T cell receptor (beta chain) was detected only once. Its antigen is currently unknown. Germline V gene data show CDR1 as LGHNA and CDR2 as YNFKEQ. V lost 0 bases to trimming and J lost 0 bases, with 9 bases between them. The CDR3 is made up of 16 amino acids. This entry belongs to a study of long-term antiretroviral therapy in people with HIV. Across the whole study: A decade or so separates the oldest specimens from the later 2015 immediate-ART recommendation.

Specimens retained roughly 1-11 million cryopreserved PBMC preceding DNA extraction. Study-wide results and limits: Adherence to ART, viral resistance and therapy changes lacked any data.

The run of the v3.0 immunoSEQ assay was at survey level. Per sample, sequencing targeted roughly 40,000-55,000 T-cell genomes. Method: immunoSEQ multiplex PCR; TCRdb's copy keeps in-frame clones and lacks some. The sample has about 34,000 clones; 70% to 90% are singletons. Sequenced here: unsorted PBMCs, sampled 1.1 years after starting antiretroviral therapy. The V and J genes are TRBV4-2 and TRBJ2-1; D is possibly TRBD1 or TRBD2 (6 bases each). The clonotype was recovered from a man between 18 and 29 years old with HIV. The CDR3 nucleotides read TGTGCCAGCAGCCAAGACGAGGGGGGCTCCTACAATGAGCAGTTCTTC. Amino acids: CASSQDEGGSYNEQFF.